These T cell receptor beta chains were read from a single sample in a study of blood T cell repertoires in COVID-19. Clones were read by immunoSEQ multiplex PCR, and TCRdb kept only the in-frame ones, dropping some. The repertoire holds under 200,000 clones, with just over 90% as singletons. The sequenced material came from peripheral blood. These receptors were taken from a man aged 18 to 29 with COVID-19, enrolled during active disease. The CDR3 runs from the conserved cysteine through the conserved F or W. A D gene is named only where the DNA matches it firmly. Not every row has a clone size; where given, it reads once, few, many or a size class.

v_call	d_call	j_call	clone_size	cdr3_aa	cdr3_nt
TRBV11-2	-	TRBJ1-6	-	CASSLDLEGYSPLHF	TGTGCCAGCAGCTTAGATTTGGAGGGTTATTCACCCCTCCACTTT
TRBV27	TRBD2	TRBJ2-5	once	CASSSRKSSFSLAGDGETQYF	TGTGCCAGCAGTTCCCGAAAATCAAGTTTTAGTTTGGCGGGAGATGGAGAGACCCAGTACTTC
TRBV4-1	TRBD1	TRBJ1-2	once	CASSQLGQGTNNYGYTF	TGCGCCAGCAGCCAACTTGGACAGGGGACCAATAACTATGGCTACACCTTC
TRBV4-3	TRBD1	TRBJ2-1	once	CASSQDQTGIAYNEQFF	TGCGCCAGCAGCCAAGATCAGACAGGGATCGCCTACAATGAGCAGTTCTTC
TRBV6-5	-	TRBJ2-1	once	CASSYGGGISYNEQFF	TGTGCCAGCAGTTACGGAGGTGGGATCTCCTACAATGAGCAGTTCTTC
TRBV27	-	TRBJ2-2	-	CASSLLWNTGELFF	TGTGCCAGCAGTTTACTGTGGAACACCGGGGAGCTGTTTTTT
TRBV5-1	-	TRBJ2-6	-	CASSLGGPGANVLTF	TGCGCCAGCAGCTTGGGGGGCCCTGGGGCCAACGTCCTGACTTTC
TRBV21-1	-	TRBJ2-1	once	CASSHGQGWAYNEQFF	TGTGCCAGCAGCCACGGACAGGGCTGGGCCTACAATGAGCAGTTCTTC
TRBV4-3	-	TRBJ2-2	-	CASSQDGGAETGELFF	TGCGCCAGCAGCCAAGATGGAGGAGCGGAAACCGGGGAGCTGTTTTTT
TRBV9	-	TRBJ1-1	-	CASSALPTRTEAFF	TGTGCCAGCAGCGCCCTCCCTACCAGGACTGAAGCTTTCTTT
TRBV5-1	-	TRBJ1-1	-	CASSLVLPGEAFF	TGCGCCAGCAGCTTGGTTCTGCCGGGTGAAGCTTTCTTT
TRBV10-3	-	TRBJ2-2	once	CAITPAGQNTGELFF	TGTGCCATCACCCCGGCGGGCCAGAACACCGGGGAGCTGTTTTTT
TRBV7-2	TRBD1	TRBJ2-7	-	CASSRTGQGPYEQYF	TGTGCCAGCAGCAGAACCGGACAGGGACCCTACGAGCAGTACTTC
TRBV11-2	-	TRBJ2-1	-	CASSAGLSPSYNEQFF	TGTGCCAGCAGCGCCGGACTATCACCTTCCTACAATGAGCAGTTCTTC
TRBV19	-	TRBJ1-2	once	CASSGTQGEGVTYGYTF	TGTGCCAGTAGTGGCACACAGGGAGAAGGGGTCACCTATGGCTACACCTTC
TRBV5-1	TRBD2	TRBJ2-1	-	CASSLVGTTNEQFF	TGCGCCAGCAGCTTGGTAGGGACTACTAATGAGCAGTTCTTC
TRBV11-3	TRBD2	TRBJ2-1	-	CASSSFGTSGNNEQFF	TGTGCCAGCAGCTCCTTCGGGACTAGCGGAAACAATGAGCAGTTCTTC
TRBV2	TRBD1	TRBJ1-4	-	CASRGTAKLLF	TGTGCCAGCAGGGGGACAGCAAAACTGCTTTTT
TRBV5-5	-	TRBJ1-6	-	CASSQQAGITPNSPLHF	TGTGCCAGCAGCCAGCAGGCAGGGATAACCCCCAATTCACCCCTCCACTTT